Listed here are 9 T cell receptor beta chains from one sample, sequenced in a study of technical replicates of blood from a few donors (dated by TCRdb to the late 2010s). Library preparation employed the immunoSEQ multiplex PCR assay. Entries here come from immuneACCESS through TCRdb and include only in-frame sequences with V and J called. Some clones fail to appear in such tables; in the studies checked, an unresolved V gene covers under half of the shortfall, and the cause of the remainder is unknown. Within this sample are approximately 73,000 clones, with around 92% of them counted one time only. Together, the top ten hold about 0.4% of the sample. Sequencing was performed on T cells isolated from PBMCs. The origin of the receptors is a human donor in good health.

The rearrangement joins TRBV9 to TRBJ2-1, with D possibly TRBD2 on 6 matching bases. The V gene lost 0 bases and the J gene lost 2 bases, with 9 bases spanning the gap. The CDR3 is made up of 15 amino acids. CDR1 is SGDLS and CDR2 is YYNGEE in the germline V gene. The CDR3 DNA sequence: TGTGCCAGCAGCGTAGCGGGAGCTGCCTACAATGAGCAGTTCTTC. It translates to CASSVAGAAYNEQFF.

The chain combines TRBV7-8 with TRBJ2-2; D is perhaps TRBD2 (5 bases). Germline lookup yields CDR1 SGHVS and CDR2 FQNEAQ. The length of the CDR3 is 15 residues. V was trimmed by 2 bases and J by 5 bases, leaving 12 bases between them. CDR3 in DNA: TGTGCCAGCAGCTTACAACTCGGGGAGACCGGGGAGCTGTTTTTT. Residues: CASSLQLGETGELFF.

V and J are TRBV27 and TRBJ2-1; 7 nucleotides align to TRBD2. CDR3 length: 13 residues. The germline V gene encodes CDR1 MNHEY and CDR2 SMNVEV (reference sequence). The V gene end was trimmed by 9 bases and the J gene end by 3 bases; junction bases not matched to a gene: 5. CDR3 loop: CASSASGYNEQFF. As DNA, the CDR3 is TGTGCCAGTTCGGCTAGCGGCTACAATGAGCAGTTCTTC.

This CDR3 reads CASSRGGHTGELFF. The CDR3 nucleotides are TGCGCCAGCAGTAGAGGGGGTCACACCGGGGAGCTGTTTTTT. The V and J genes are TRBV10-1 and TRBJ2-2, with D perhaps TRBD1 (6 bases). This CDR3 is built from 14 residues. V was clipped by 5 bases and J by 3 bases, with 10 bases between them. Germline-derived CDR1 and CDR2 are WNHNN and SYGVQD (reference sequence).

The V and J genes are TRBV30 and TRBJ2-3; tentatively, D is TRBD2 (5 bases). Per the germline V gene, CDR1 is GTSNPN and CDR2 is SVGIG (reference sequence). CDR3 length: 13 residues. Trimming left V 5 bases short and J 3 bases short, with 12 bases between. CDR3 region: CAWEGIWTDTQYF. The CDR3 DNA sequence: TGTGCCTGGGAGGGAATATGGACAGATACGCAGTATTTT. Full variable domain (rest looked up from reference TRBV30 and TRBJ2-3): SQTIHQWPATLVQPVGSPLSLECTVEGTSNPNLYWYRQAAGRGLQLLFYSVGIGQISSEVPQNLSASRPQDRQFILSSKKLLLSDSGFYLCAWEGIWTDTQYFGPGTRLTVL.

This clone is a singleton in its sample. CDR3 sequence reads: CAISGSSGRGADAGELFF. The CDR3 DNA reads as TGTGCCATCAGTGGGAGTAGCGGGAGGGGTGCCGATGCCGGGGAGCTGTTTTTT. The chain links TRBV10-3 to TRBJ2-2; the match to TRBD2 covers 11 bases. The CDR3 has 18 amino acids. Germline V CDR1 and CDR2: ENHRY, SYGVKD. After removal of 4 bases from V and 6 bases from J, the junction contained 13 bases not matched to a gene.

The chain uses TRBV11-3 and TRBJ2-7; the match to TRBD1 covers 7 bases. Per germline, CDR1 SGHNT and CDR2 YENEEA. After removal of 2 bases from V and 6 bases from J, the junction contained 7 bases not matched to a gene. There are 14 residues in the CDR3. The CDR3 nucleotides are TGTGCCAGCAGCTTAATGCCGACAGGGCCCGAGCAGTACTTC. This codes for CASSLMPTGPEQYF.

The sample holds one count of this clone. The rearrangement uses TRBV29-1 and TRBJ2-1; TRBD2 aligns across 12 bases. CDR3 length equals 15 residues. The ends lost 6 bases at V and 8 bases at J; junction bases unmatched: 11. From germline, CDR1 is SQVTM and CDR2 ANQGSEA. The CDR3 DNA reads TGCAGCGTGACTTCTCTAGCGGGAGGGCCCTATGAGCAGTTCTTC. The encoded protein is CSVTSLAGGPYEQFF.

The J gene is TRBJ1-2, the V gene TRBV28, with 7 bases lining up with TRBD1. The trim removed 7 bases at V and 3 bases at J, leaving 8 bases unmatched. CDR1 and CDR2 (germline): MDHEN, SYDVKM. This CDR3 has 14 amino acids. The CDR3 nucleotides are TGTGCCAGCATCTCCGGGACAGCCTACTATGGCTACACCTTC. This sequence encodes CASISGTAYYGYTF.